Below are 17 T cell receptor beta chains sequenced from a single sample in a study of identical twins. TCRdb itself ran the 5' RACE reads through MiXCR, one entry per CDR3 protein. This sample yields hundreds of thousands of distinct CDR3 sequences, of which less than 7% are seen a single time; 1.5% to 2% belongs to the top ten. Sequencing used naive T cells sorted from blood. The receptors originated from a man aged 18 to 29 in good health.

The gene calls are TRBV3-1 and TRBJ2-1; no definite D call. Looked up from germline, CDR1 is LGHDT and CDR2 is YNNKEL (reference sequence). This CDR3 has 15 residues. Trimming cost V 6 bases and J 4 bases, with 16 bases left between them. The DNA of the CDR3 is TGTGCCAGCAGTGACTTGGCGGACGCTTACAATGAGCAGTTCTTC. Translating it yields CASSDLADAYNEQFF.

This clonotype has just a few counts. The chain recombines TRBV3-1 with TRBJ2-2; the D is unclear. This CDR3 spans 14 amino acids. V was trimmed by 7 bases and J by 2 bases, leaving 11 bases between them. Germline V lookup: CDR1 LGHDT, CDR2 YNNKEL (reference sequence). This CDR3 reads CASTGTTNTGELFF. In nucleotides, the CDR3 is TGTGCCAGCACTGGCACTACAAACACCGGGGAGCTGTTTTTT.

There are many counts of this clonotype. The chain combines TRBV7-7 with TRBJ2-5; TRBD2 aligns across 13 bases. The CDR3 totals 16 residues. Germline V gene data show CDR1 as SSHAT and CDR2 as FNYEAQ (reference sequence). The V gene end was trimmed by 5 bases and the J gene end by 2 bases; junction bases not matched to a gene: 5. CDR3 loop: CASSTSGRAGQETQYF. The DNA for the CDR3 is TGTGCCAGCAGCACTAGCGGGAGGGCCGGTCAAGAGACCCAGTACTTC.

This clonotype has ten or more counts. The chain couples TRBV5-1 to TRBJ2-3; the match to TRBD1 covers 8 bases. The CDR3 has 14 amino acids. Trimming took 4 bases from V and 4 from J; bases not matched to a gene: 5. Per the germline V gene, CDR1 is SGHRS and CDR2 is YFSETQ. CDR3 sequence: CASSTGQGPDTQYF. The CDR3 coding sequence is TGCGCCAGCAGCACTGGACAGGGCCCAGATACGCAGTATTTT.

Only a few counts were recorded for this clonotype. The gene calls are TRBV6-2 or TRBV6-3 and TRBJ2-1, with D possibly matching TRBD2 (6 bases). The CDR3 totals 14 residues. Trimming cost V 2 bases and J 7 bases, with 12 bases left between them. Germline V lookup: CDR1 MNHEY, CDR2 SVGEGT. DNA for the CDR3: TGTGCCAGCAGTTACGGGGGGAGTTGGAATGAGCAGTTCTTC. This gives the protein CASSYGGSWNEQFF.

This clonotype was observed a handful of times. The V call is TRBV7-8, the J call TRBJ2-5; D may be TRBD2 (5 bases). Deletions cut 1 base from V and 1 base from J, with 16 bases between. The germline CDR1 and CDR2 sequences are SGHVS and FQNEAQ. The CDR3 is made up of 17 amino acids. This chain's CDR3 is CASSLVPSGRRQETQYF. CDR3 DNA sequence: TGTGCCAGCAGCTTAGTTCCAAGCGGAAGACGCCAAGAGACCCAGTACTTC.

This clonotype has more than one count but fewer than ten. The J gene is TRBJ2-2, the V gene TRBV14; TRBD2 agrees at 7 bases. Germline-derived CDR1 and CDR2 are SGHDN and FVKESK. With 4 bases clipped from V and 6 bases from J, the junction kept 8 bases outside the gene matches. The CDR3 loop spans 15 amino acids. The CDR3 region has the DNA TGTGCCAGCAGCCTAGAGGGAGGGTGGCCCGGGGAGCTGTTTTTT. It encodes CASSLEGGWPGELFF. Variable domain in full (rest from reference TRBV14 and TRBJ2-2): EAGVTQFPSHSVIEKGQTVTLRCDPISGHDNLYWYRRVMGKEIKFLLHFVKESKQDESGMPNNRFLAERTGGTYSTLKVQPAELEDSGVYFCASSLEGGWPGELFFGEGSRLTVL.

This clonotype was counted ten times or more. J is TRBJ2-1 and V is TRBV25-1; TRBD1 matches at 7 bases. V lost 4 bases and J lost 5; bases outside the gene matches: 5. Germline-derived CDR1 and CDR2 are MGHDK and SYGVNS. CDR3 length: 14 amino acids. The CDR3: CASSGTGQNNEQFF. The CDR3 DNA reads TGTGCCAGCAGTGGAACGGGACAGAACAATGAGCAGTTCTTC.

This chain connects TRBV7-9 to TRBJ1-2; D is possibly TRBD1 (5 bases). The germline V and J ends were trimmed by 1 base and 0 bases, with 12 bases remaining between them. Germline V gene lookup returns CDR1 SEHNR and CDR2 FQNEAQ (reference sequence). The CDR3 totals 16 residues. CDR3 region: CASSLVSRGANYGYTF. The DNA for the CDR3 is TGTGCCAGCAGCTTAGTTAGTCGGGGGGCTAACTATGGCTACACCTTC.

This clonotype was seen ten or more times. The chain links TRBV5-1 to TRBJ2-1, with 8 bases that match TRBD1. This CDR3 comprises 17 residues. V lost 6 bases and J lost 9; bases outside the gene matches: 20. Germline loops: CDR1 SGHRS, CDR2 YFSETQ. CDR3 nucleotide sequence: TGCGCCAGCACCGGCCACCTCAGACAGGGGAAAATGGGTGAGCAGTTCTTC. Its translation is CASTGHLRQGKMGEQFF.

This clonotype showed up many times. V usage is TRBV20-1 and J usage is TRBJ1-2, with a weak D call TRBD1 (5 bases). Trimming left V 3 bases short and J 4 bases short, with 12 bases between. CDR3 length equals 13 residues. In germline, CDR1 is DFQATT, CDR2 SNEGSKA (reference sequence). The DNA of the CDR3 is TGCAGTGCTAGCATCCGGGACCCCTATGGCTACACCTTC. Translation: CSASIRDPYGYTF.

This clonotype was counted between two and nine times. This chain links TRBV28 with TRBJ1-1, with 11 bases aligning to TRBD1. This CDR3 has 16 residues. Unmatched junction bases numbered 14, after V lost 8 bases and J lost 6 bases. CDR1 and CDR2 (germline): MDHEN, SYDVKM. The CDR3 DNA reads as TGTGCCAGCCACGGCCCCGGACAGGGGGCTTTTGCTGAAGCTTTCTTT. Translation: CASHGPGQGAFAEAFF.

This clonotype has only a few counts. This chain connects TRBV29-1 to TRBJ2-1, with a weak D call TRBD2 (5 bases). The germline V gene encodes CDR1 SQVTM and CDR2 ANQGSEA. The CDR3 is made up of 12 amino acids. Trimming pared 5 bases from V and 3 bases from J, leaving 8 bases between. The CDR3 sequence: CSVPEVYNEQFF. The CDR3 DNA follows: TGCAGCGTTCCGGAGGTCTACAATGAGCAGTTCTTC.

This clonotype was seen repeatedly, ten times or more. This chain uses TRBV15 with TRBJ1-1; D not resolved. CDR3 length equals 15 residues. The V gene lost 0 bases and the J gene lost 0 bases, with 8 bases spanning the gap. Germline CDR1 is LNHNV and CDR2 is YYDKDF (reference sequence). CDR3 sequence (DNA): TGTGCCACCAGCAGAGAGGCGGCGATGAACACTGAAGCTTTCTTT. Its translation: CATSREAAMNTEAFF.

This clonotype was seen only a few times. The rearrangement uses TRBV3-1 and TRBJ2-1; 8 nucleotides line up with TRBD1. The CDR3 extends over 15 amino acids. From germline, CDR1 is LGHDT and CDR2 YNNKEL (reference sequence). The junction had 8 bases not matched to a gene; V was cut back by 1 base and J by 9 bases. CDR3: CASSQGDRKTTEQFF. Here the CDR3 DNA reads TGTGCCAGCAGCCAAGGGGACAGGAAGACCACTGAGCAGTTCTTC.

J is TRBJ2-5 and V is TRBV12-3 or TRBV12-4; the D gene is possibly TRBD2 (6 bases). With 3 bases removed from V and 1 base from J, the gap between germline ends came to 12 bases. The CDR3 sequence is 15 residues long. The CDR3 reads CASSFVAGTQETQYF. As DNA, the CDR3 is TGTGCCAGCAGTTTCGTGGCGGGGACCCAAGAGACCCAGTACTTC.

This clonotype was recorded at least ten times. The gene calls are TRBV12-3 or TRBV12-4 and TRBJ2-2; D is unresolved. This CDR3 contains 14 residues. V shed 5 bases and J shed 5 bases, with 12 bases lying between them. CDR3 sequence (DNA): TGTGCCAGCAGTCCCAGACCACGAACCGGGGAGCTGTTTTTT. Its protein is CASSPRPRTGELFF.